These 2 T cell receptor beta chains came from one sample sequenced in a study of metastatic and nonmetastatic thyroid tumors. MiXCR re-clonotyped the PCR reads for TCRdb. The data contain roughly 33,000 clones, roughly a sixth of them seen just once; the ten biggest clones take up 9.5% to 15%. No patient received treatment before thyroid surgery. The sample was blood. The receptors come from a male donor with papillary thyroid cancer or a benign thyroid nodule (not recorded which). Some clones in this sample may be carry-over from other donors' samples.

This clone was counted many times. The rearrangement joins TRBV10-1 to TRBJ2-7; D is uncertain. This CDR3 has 13 amino acids. The germline gives CDR1 WNHNN, CDR2 SYGVQD (reference sequence). V was shortened by 4 bases and J by 6 bases, with 13 bases between the two germline ends. The CDR3 loop is CASSGPPYGEQYF. The CDR3 DNA follows: TGCGCCAGCAGTGGTCCCCCCTACGGCGAGCAGTACTTC.

This clone appeared a few times. This chain joins TRBV28 and TRBJ2-7; D might be TRBD1 (6 bases). CDR1 is MDHEN and CDR2 is SYDVKM in the germline V gene. Trimming removed 6 bases at V and 4 bases at J, with 19 bases between. The CDR3 extends over 15 amino acids. The CDR3 here is CASRGTGSAAYEQYF. The CDR3, as DNA: TGTGCCAGCAGGGGAACAGGGAGTGCGGCTTACGAGCAGTACTTC.